Listed here are 13 T cell receptor beta chains from one sample, sequenced in a study of blood T cell repertoires in COVID-19. The assay was immunoSEQ multiplex PCR, and TCRdb's table has in-frame clones only and misses some. The table lists about 80,000 clones, 88% of them singletons. Sequences were obtained from peripheral blood. The source is a man in his 70s with acute or convalescent COVID-19.

V usage is TRBV7-9 and J usage is TRBJ1-4; no reliable D call. In germline, CDR1 is SEHNR, CDR2 FQNEAQ (reference sequence). The ends were cut back, 7 bases at V and 0 bases at J, with 9 bases in the middle. This CDR3 is built from 14 residues. Here the CDR3 DNA reads TGTGCCAGCAACAAAGGAGCAACTAATGAAAAACTGTTTTTT. It translates to CASNKGATNEKLFF.

The chain couples TRBV3-1 (or the pseudogene TRBV3-2) to TRBJ1-4; tentatively, D is TRBD1 (5 bases). Germline V gene data show CDR1 as LGHDT and CDR2 as YNNKEL (reference sequence). The V end was cut by 0 bases, the J end by 12 bases, with 14 bases between. This CDR3 spans 14 amino acids. The CDR3 loop is CASSQDLGGRELFF. In DNA form, the CDR3 reads TGTGCCAGCAGCCAAGATCTGGGGGGAAGGGAACTGTTTTTT.

This clone has just a few counts. The J gene is TRBJ2-1, the V gene TRBV6-2 or TRBV6-3; 9 bases agree with TRBD2. From germline, CDR1 is MNHEY and CDR2 SVGEGT. The CDR3 is 16 residues long. V gave up 5 bases and J gave up 2 bases; unmatched junction bases: 7. CDR3 nucleotides: TGTGCCAGCAGTACCCGACTAGCGGAAACCTACAATGAGCAGTTCTTC. Protein product: CASSTRLAETYNEQFF.

This clone came up once. The V gene is TRBV19, the J gene TRBJ2-2; D perhaps matches TRBD1 (6 bases). CDR3 length equals 14 residues. Trimming shortened V by 5 bases and J by 9 bases, and 16 bases separated the two germline ends. CDR1 is LNHDA and CDR2 is SQIVND in the germline V gene (reference sequence). CDR3 in DNA: TGTGCCAGTAGTCCAGAGGACAGTCTGAGGGAGCTGTTTTTT. Translating gives CASSPEDSLRELFF.

The chain uses TRBV5-6 and TRBJ2-2; tentatively, D is TRBD2 (5 bases). The germline CDR1 and CDR2 sequences are SGHDT and YYEEEE. CDR3 size: 13 residues. The V and J ends lost 2 bases and 7 bases respectively, with 9 bases between them. The CDR3 region is CASSFGGSGELFF. In nucleotides, the CDR3 is TGTGCCAGCAGCTTCGGAGGAAGCGGGGAGCTGTTTTTT.

The rearrangement links TRBV25-1 to TRBJ2-2, with unresolved D. The CDR3 totals 13 residues. CDR1 and CDR2 (germline): MGHDK, SYGVNS. V lost 5 bases, J lost 7 bases, and 11 bases lay in between. The CDR3: CASSRLYLGELFF. Here the CDR3 DNA reads TGTGCCAGCAGTAGACTCTACCTCGGGGAGCTGTTTTTT.

The chain employs TRBV6-6 and TRBJ2-7, with 7 bases identical to TRBD2. CDR1 MNHNY and CDR2 SVGAGI come from the germline V gene (reference sequence). V dropped 2 bases and J dropped 4; count of bases not matched to a gene: 8. The CDR3 contains 15 residues. This CDR3 is CASSYSAGAVYEQYF. CDR3 DNA: TGTGCCAGCAGTTACAGCGCGGGAGCGGTGTACGAGCAGTACTTC.

Here the CDR3 DNA reads TGTGCCAGCAGTTCGCAAGCTTTAAGGACTACCTACGAGCAGTACTTC. This encodes CASSSQALRTTYEQYF. The chain is built from TRBV28 and TRBJ2-7, with a tentative D call TRBD2 (6 bases). The CDR3 is made up of 16 amino acids. Trimming took 4 bases from V and 2 from J, leaving 18 bases between them. From germline, CDR1 is MDHEN and CDR2 SYDVKM.

This chain connects TRBV30 to TRBJ1-6; D perhaps matches TRBD1 (5 bases). The CDR3 length is 13 residues. Germline lookup yields CDR1 GTSNPN and CDR2 SVGIG (reference sequence). V lost 3 bases to trimming and J lost 5 bases, with 8 bases between them. The CDR3: CAWRDNNNSPLHF. DNA of the CDR3: TGTGCCTGGAGGGACAACAATAATTCACCCCTCCACTTT. Full variable domain (missing parts from reference TRBV30 and TRBJ1-6): SQTIHQWPATLVQPVGSPLSLECTVEGTSNPNLYWYRQAAGRGLQLLFYSVGIGQISSEVPQNLSASRPQDRQFILSSKKLLLSDSGFYLCAWRDNNNSPLHFGNGTRLTVT.

The chain joins TRBV10-2 to TRBJ1-1, with D possibly matching TRBD1 (5 bases). The CDR3 runs 14 residues. The V and J ends lost 4 bases and 1 base respectively, with 10 bases between them. Looked up from germline, CDR1 is WSHSY and CDR2 is SAAADI. The DNA of the CDR3 is TGCGCCAGCAGTGGGAACCAGGGGAACACTGAAGCTTTCTTT. This sequence encodes CASSGNQGNTEAFF.

The V and J genes are TRBV9 and TRBJ2-7, with D maybe TRBD1 (6 bases). Looked up from germline, CDR1 is SGDLS and CDR2 is YYNGEE. This CDR3 region has 14 residues. The V gene lost 2 bases and the J gene lost 3 bases, with 12 bases spanning the gap. The CDR3 nucleotides read TGTGCCAGCAGCGTCGGGGACAACAGCTACGAGCAGTACTTC. It is translated as CASSVGDNSYEQYF. Variable domain in full (rest from reference TRBV9 and TRBJ2-7): DSGVTQTPKHLITATGQRVTLRCSPRSGDLSVYWYQQSLDQGLQFLIQYYNGEERAKGNILERFSAQQFPDLHSELNLSSLELGDSALYFCASSVGDNSYEQYFGPGTRLTVT.

The chain employs TRBV6-5 and TRBJ2-5; 7 bases are a match to TRBD1. Germline V gives CDR1 MNHEY, CDR2 SVGAGI. The CDR3 sequence is 15 residues long. Trimming at V came to 6 bases and at J to 1 base, leaving 8 bases not matched to a gene. The CDR3 here is CASRQTGFSQETQYF. The CDR3 region has the DNA TGTGCCAGCAGACAGACAGGGTTCTCCCAAGAGACCCAGTACTTC.

In its sample, this clone was seen once. The chain couples TRBV5-1 to TRBJ1-4; a possible D gene is TRBD1 (6 bases). CDR3 length: 15 residues. V was shortened by 4 bases and J by 2 bases, with 12 bases between the two germline ends. CDR1 and CDR2 from the germline V gene are SGHRS and YFSETQ. CDR3 sequence reads: CASSQGTGTNEKLFF. Written as DNA, the CDR3 is TGCGCCAGCAGCCAGGGGACCGGTACTAATGAAAAACTGTTTTTT.